This T cell receptor (beta chain) was sequenced during a study of chemoradiotherapy in HPV16-positive cancers. Study context: Candidate HPV-specific clones and shared TCR motifs came from two HPV16-positive patients. General observations from the study: Candidate HPV-specific clones and E7-related TCR motifs grew in tumor during treatment. For HPV16-positive patients, expanding HPV-responsive T cells associated with longer recurrence-free survival.

Regarding this clone: The antigen remains undetermined.

CDR3 length: 15 residues. The germline V and J ends were trimmed by 1 base and 0 bases, with 10 bases remaining between them. Germline assignment: CDR1 LGHNA and CDR2 YNFKEQ. This table comes from immunoSEQ multiplex PCR, and its TCRdb copy is limited to in-frame clones, with some not included. The data show some 8,900 clones, approximately 75% seen once. Samples were taken several times over chemoradiotherapy. This sequence joins TRBV4-2 and TRBJ2-7; TRBD2 might be the D (5 bases). This specimen was taken from a patient who underwent chemoradiotherapy. The origin of this receptor is a human donor with HPV-associated anogenital cancer. CDR3 bases: TGTGCCAGCAGCCAAGGTCTGGGGAGCTCCTACGAGCAGTACTTC. Its protein is CASSQGLGSSYEQYF.